This is a list of T cell receptor beta chains from one sample in a study of blood T cell repertoires in COVID-19. Here immunoSEQ multiplex PCR was the method, and the copy in TCRdb shows in-frame clones only, minus some. The sample contains 120,000 to 150,000 clones, approximately 80% of which appear only once. Sequenced material: peripheral blood. These receptors were collected from a human donor with acute or convalescent COVID-19. The donor label of this sample is uncertain. The CDR3 runs from the conserved cysteine through the conserved F or W. D genes are given only for firm matches. Where a row states a size, it is once, few, many or the class of an expanded clone; other rows omit it.

CDR3 | DNA | length | size | V | D | J
CASSTRLENEQYF | TGTGCCAGTAGTACCCGACTAGAGAACGAGCAGTACTTC | 13 | hyperexpanded | TRBV19 | - | TRBJ2-7
CASSVRENTEAFF | TGTGCCAGCTCCGTCCGGGAAAACACTGAAGCTTTCTTT | 13 | - | TRBV2 | - | TRBJ1-1
CASSGSGTSGNEQFF | TGTGCCAGCAGCGGTTCCGGGACTAGTGGTAATGAGCAGTTCTTC | 15 | - | TRBV9 | TRBD2 | TRBJ2-1
CASSITGGNGYTF | TGTGCCAGTAGTATTACAGGGGGAAATGGCTACACCTTC | 13 | - | TRBV19 | TRBD1 | TRBJ1-2
CASSLGGTEIYGYTF | TGTGCCAGCAGCTTAGGCGGGACAGAAATTTATGGCTACACCTTC | 15 | - | TRBV13 | TRBD1 | TRBJ1-2
CASSLGGTSSTDTQYF | TGTGCCAGCAGCCTTGGGGGCACCTCTAGCACAGATACGCAGTATTTT | 16 | - | TRBV7-9 | - | TRBJ2-3
CASSLRGPSGNTIYF | TGTGCCAGCAGCCTACGGGGTCCTTCTGGAAACACCATATATTTT | 15 | - | TRBV7-8 | - | TRBJ1-3
CASSPGHTGGTDTQYF | TGTGCCAGCAGCCCTGGACACACGGGGGGCACAGATACGCAGTATTTT | 16 | - | TRBV4-2 | - | TRBJ2-3
CATSSRQRYGYTF | TGTGCCACCAGTTCAAGACAGCGCTATGGCTACACCTTC | 13 | - | TRBV24-1 | - | TRBJ1-2
CASSYWGGLTGELFF | TGTGCCAGCAGTTACTGGGGGGGGCTCACCGGGGAGCTGTTTTTT | 15 | - | TRBV6-2/TRBV6-3 | - | TRBJ2-2
CASSPGQGNQPQHF | TGTGCCAGCTCACCAGGACAGGGGAATCAGCCCCAGCATTTT | 14 | - | TRBV18 | TRBD1 | TRBJ1-5
CASSFGATNEKLFF | TGTGCCAGCAGCTTCGGTGCAACTAATGAAAAACTGTTTTTT | 14 | - | TRBV7-9 | - | TRBJ1-4
CASSPDGSSYNEQFF | TGTGCCAGCAGCCCCGACGGGAGCTCCTACAATGAGCAGTTCTTC | 15 | - | TRBV6-2/TRBV6-3 | - | TRBJ2-1
CASSLRDTSTDTQYF | TGTGCCAGCAGCCTACGGGACACTAGCACAGATACGCAGTATTTT | 15 | - | TRBV7-9 | - | TRBJ2-3
CASSQDQSPLHF | TGTGCCAGCAGCCAAGATCAATCACCCCTCCACTTT | 12 | - | TRBV14 | - | TRBJ1-6
CATSDWQGIGGYTF | TGTGCCACCAGTGATTGGCAGGGGATTGGGGGCTACACCTTC | 14 | few | TRBV24-1 | - | TRBJ1-2
CAWILRGGLTEAFF | TGTGCCTGGATCCTCAGAGGGGGCCTGACTGAAGCTTTCTTT | 14 | - | TRBV30 | TRBD1 | TRBJ1-1
CASSLVSGQPQHF | TGTGCCAGCAGCTTAGTCTCAGGGCAGCCCCAGCATTTT | 13 | few | TRBV7-8 | - | TRBJ1-5
CASGPGQILSSGNTIYF | TGTGCCAGTGGCCCGGGACAGATCCTATCTTCTGGAAACACCATATATTTT | 17 | - | TRBV19 | TRBD1 | TRBJ1-3